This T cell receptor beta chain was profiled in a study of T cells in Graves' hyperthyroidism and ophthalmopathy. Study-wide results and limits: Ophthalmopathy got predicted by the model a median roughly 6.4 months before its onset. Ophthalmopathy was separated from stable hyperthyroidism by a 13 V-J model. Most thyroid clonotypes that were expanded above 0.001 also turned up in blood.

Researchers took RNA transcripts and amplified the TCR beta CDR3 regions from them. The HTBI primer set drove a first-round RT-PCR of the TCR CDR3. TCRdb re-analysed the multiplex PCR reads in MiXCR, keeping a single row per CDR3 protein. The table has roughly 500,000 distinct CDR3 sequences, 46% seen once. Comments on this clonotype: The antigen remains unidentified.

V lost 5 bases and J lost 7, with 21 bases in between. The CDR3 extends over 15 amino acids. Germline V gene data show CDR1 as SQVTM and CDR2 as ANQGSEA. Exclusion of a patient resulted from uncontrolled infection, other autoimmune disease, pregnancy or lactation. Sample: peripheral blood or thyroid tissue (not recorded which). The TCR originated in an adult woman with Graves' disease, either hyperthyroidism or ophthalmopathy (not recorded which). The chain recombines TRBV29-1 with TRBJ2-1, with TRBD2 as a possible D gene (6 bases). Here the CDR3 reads CSVPQYGGYRNEQFF. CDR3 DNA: TGCAGCGTTCCTCAATACGGGGGATATCGTAATGAGCAGTTCTTC.